The rows below give T cell receptor beta chains drawn from one sample of a study of T cell responses to AZD1222 COVID-19 vaccine. Clones were sequenced by immunoSEQ multiplex PCR, and TCRdb holds only the in-frame ones, with some missing. The profile shows around 150,000 clones, about 92% of them singletons. The sample here was peripheral blood, taken 28 days after the second AZD1222 dose. Receptors originate from an adult who received the AZD1222 COVID-19 vaccine. The CDR3 runs from the conserved cysteine through the conserved F or W. The D gene is left open where the match is weak. For some rows the clone size is stated as once, few or many, or as a class when expanded; others skip it.

j_gene	d_gene	abundance	v_gene	CDR3aa	CDR3nt
TRBJ1-1	TRBD1	NA	TRBV12-3/TRBV12-4	CASSPQGPGRAFF	TGTGCCAGCAGTCCACAGGGGCCCGGGAGGGCTTTCTTT
TRBJ2-7	NA	NA	TRBV21-1	CASGDRGHEQYF	TGTGCCAGCGGGGACAGGGGGCACGAGCAGTACTTC
TRBJ2-7	TRBD1	few	TRBV7-9	CASRSPGQGFGEQYF	TGTGCCAGCAGATCGCCGGGACAGGGGTTTGGCGAGCAGTACTTC
TRBJ1-6	TRBD1	NA	TRBV5-1	CASSLDGGDSSYNSPLHF	TGCGCCAGCAGCTTGGATGGGGGGGACAGCTCCTATAATTCACCCCTCCACTTT
TRBJ1-5	TRBD1	NA	TRBV10-3	CAISAGQGNQPQHF	TGTGCCATCAGTGCAGGACAGGGCAATCAGCCCCAGCATTTT
TRBJ2-5	NA	NA	TRBV30	CAWSVGETQYF	TGTGCCTGGAGTGTCGGCGAGACCCAGTACTTC
TRBJ2-5	NA	NA	TRBV7-8	CASSPYQETQYF	TGTGCCAGCAGCCCTTATCAAGAGACCCAGTACTTC
TRBJ1-1	NA	once	TRBV19	CASSIRLAGNTEAFF	TGTGCCAGTAGTATTCGGCTTGCGGGGAACACTGAAGCTTTCTTT
TRBJ2-7	TRBD2	few	TRBV3-1/TRBV3-2	CASSLSGRVLYEQYF	TGTGCCAGCAGCCTTAGCGGGAGGGTACTCTACGAGCAGTACTTC
TRBJ2-1	TRBD1	NA	TRBV13	CASSWTGGREQFF	TGTGCCAGCAGCTGGACAGGGGGCCGTGAGCAGTTCTTC
TRBJ1-2	NA	NA	TRBV5-1	CASSFTLSNYGYTF	TGCGCCAGCAGCTTTACCCTTTCCAACTATGGCTACACCTTC
TRBJ2-1	TRBD2	once	TRBV4-2	CASSHYIEREGRSEQFF	TGTGCCAGCAGCCATTACATAGAGCGGGAGGGGAGAAGTGAGCAGTTCTTC
TRBJ1-1	TRBD1	NA	TRBV9	CASSPRDRRDTEAFF	TGTGCCAGCAGCCCCCGGGACAGACGGGACACTGAAGCTTTCTTT
TRBJ2-7	TRBD2	NA	TRBV19	CASSIETGLGTYEQYF	TGTGCCAGTAGTATAGAAACGGGACTAGGGACCTACGAGCAGTACTTC
TRBJ1-4	NA	few	TRBV5-4	CASSLTARENEKLFF	TGTGCCAGCAGCTTGACGGCACGAGAGAATGAAAAACTGTTTTTT
TRBJ1-4	NA	NA	TRBV5-4	CASSLGEANEKLFF	TGTGCCAGCAGCCTAGGGGAAGCTAATGAAAAACTGTTTTTT
TRBJ2-7	NA	NA	TRBV11-3	CASSPPILGSSYEQYF	TGTGCCAGCAGCCCACCTATTTTGGGAAGCTCCTACGAGCAGTACTTC
TRBJ2-3	NA	NA	TRBV24-1	CATSDFQGIKDTQYF	TGTGCCACCAGTGATTTCCAGGGGATAAAAGATACGCAGTATTTT
TRBJ2-1	NA	NA	TRBV6-2/TRBV6-3	CASSYGGTVRRSYNEQFF	TGTGCCAGCAGTTACGGAGGGACTGTCCGTCGCTCCTACAATGAGCAGTTCTTC
TRBJ1-6	TRBD1	NA	TRBV7-2	CASSRPGQGDSPLHF	TGTGCCAGCAGCAGACCGGGACAGGGGGATTCACCCCTCCACTTT
TRBJ2-7	TRBD2	NA	TRBV10-2	CASSTSGSIREQYF	TGCGCCAGCAGTACTAGCGGGAGTATCCGCGAGCAGTACTTC
TRBJ1-1	NA	NA	TRBV4-3	CASSQGWTEDTEAFF	TGCGCCAGCAGCCAAGGTTGGACGGAGGACACTGAAGCTTTCTTT